This TCR beta chain was recorded in a study of blood T cell repertoires in COVID-19. Study details: The United States, Italy and Spain were the sources of the acute and convalescent COVID-19 samples. Sample material is recorded as cDNA or gDNA derived from T cells, B-cell-depleted T cells, or PBMCs.

Produced via immunoSEQ multiplex PCR; TCRdb's table is partial and in-frame only. Here the sample spans 200,000 to 300,000 clones, 86% being singletons. The study drew participants aged roughly 18 to 95 years from 20 to 30 US areas. Self-reported history from a screening survey and questionnaire set each donor's cohort. Germline V gene lookup returns CDR1 MNHEY and CDR2 SVGAGI. The ends were cut back, 3 bases at V and 3 bases at J, with 16 bases in the middle. This CDR3 is 16 amino acids long. The rearrangement links TRBV6-5 to TRBJ2-3; D perhaps matches TRBD2 (6 bases). The TCR originated in a woman in her 40s with acute COVID-19. The sequenced material came from PBMCs or T cells enriched from blood (not recorded which). DNA of the CDR3: TGTGCCAGCAGTTATAGAGGTAGCGGCCTAACAGATACGCAGTATTTT. It translates to CASSYRGSGLTDTQYF.